This T cell receptor beta chain appears in the sequencing data of a study of OX40 agonist ivuxolimab in advanced cancers. There are 12 residues in the CDR3. CDR1 and CDR2 (germline): LNHDA, SQIVND (reference sequence). V was trimmed by 4 bases and J by 5 bases, leaving 6 bases between them. TCRdb keeps only in-frame clones here, not all; method: immunoSEQ multiplex PCR. In the table there are tens of thousands of clones, over 90% of which are singletons. The sequenced sample was CD4+ or CD8+ T cells sorted from blood, obtained in a trial of the OX40 agonist ivuxolimab. The chain employs TRBV19 and TRBJ2-1; D is ambiguous. The origin of this receptor is an adult with an advanced solid tumor such as melanoma, head and neck, liver or kidney cancer. The CDR3 protein is CASSTLNNEQFF. Here the CDR3 DNA reads TGTGCCAGTAGTACATTAAACAATGAGCAGTTCTTC.